This T cell receptor (beta chain) was profiled in a study of blood T cell repertoires in COVID-19. Whole-study context: In each case, the material was cDNA or gDNA derived from T cells, B-cell-depleted T cells, or PBMCs.

In the source study's methods: The assay estimated nucleated cells by amplifying reference gene primers. The repertoire was sequenced with immunoSEQ multiplex PCR; TCRdb's copy has only in-frame clones and lacks some. From that table come the V and J calls and clone size; the DNA was used to work out D and trimming. Of some 300,000 clones in the sample, approximately 91% were seen once. The trim removed 4 bases at V and 2 bases at J, leaving 5 bases unmatched. CDR3 length: 15 amino acids. CDR1 and CDR2 from the germline V gene are MNHEY and SVGEGT. Participants came from some 26 US areas, aged roughly 18 to 89 years. Cohorts were based on clinical histories the participants reported.

This TCR came from a woman in her thirties or forties who had recovered from COVID-19. This sequence joins TRBV6-2 or TRBV6-3 and TRBJ2-3; 8 nucleotides line up with TRBD1. Sequencing was done on a sample of PBMCs or T cells enriched from blood (not recorded which). In DNA, the CDR3 is TGTGCCAGCAGTTTACGACAGGGGACCACAGATACGCAGTATTTT. The encoded protein is CASSLRQGTTDTQYF.